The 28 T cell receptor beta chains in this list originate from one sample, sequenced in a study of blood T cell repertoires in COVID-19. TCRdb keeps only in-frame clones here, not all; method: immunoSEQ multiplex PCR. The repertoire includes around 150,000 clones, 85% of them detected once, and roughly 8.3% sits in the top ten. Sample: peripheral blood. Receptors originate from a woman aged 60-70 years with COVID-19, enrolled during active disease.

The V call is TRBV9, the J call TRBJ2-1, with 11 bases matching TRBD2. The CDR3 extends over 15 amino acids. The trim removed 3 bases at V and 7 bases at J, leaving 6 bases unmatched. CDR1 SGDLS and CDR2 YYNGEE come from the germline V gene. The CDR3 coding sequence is TGTGCCAGCAGCGACGACCGGACTAGCGGGAATGAGCAGTTCTTC. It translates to CASSDDRTSGNEQFF.

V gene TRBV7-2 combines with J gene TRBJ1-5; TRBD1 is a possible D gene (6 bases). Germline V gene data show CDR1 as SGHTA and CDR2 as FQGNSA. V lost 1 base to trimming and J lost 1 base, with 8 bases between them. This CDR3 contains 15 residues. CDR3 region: CASSLVQGSNQPQHF. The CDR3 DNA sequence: TGTGCCAGCAGCTTAGTGCAGGGGAGCAATCAGCCCCAGCATTTT.

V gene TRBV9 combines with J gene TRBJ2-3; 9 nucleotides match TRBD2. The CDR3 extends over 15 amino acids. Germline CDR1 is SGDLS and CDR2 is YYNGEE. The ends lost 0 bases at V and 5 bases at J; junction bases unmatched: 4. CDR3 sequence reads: CASSVGAGGQDTQYF. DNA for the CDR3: TGTGCCAGCAGCGTAGGGGCGGGGGGGCAAGATACGCAGTATTTT.

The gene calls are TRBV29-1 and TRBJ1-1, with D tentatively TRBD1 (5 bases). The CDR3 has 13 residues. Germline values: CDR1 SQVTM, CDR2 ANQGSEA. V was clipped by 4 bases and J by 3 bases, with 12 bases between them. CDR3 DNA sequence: TGCAGCGTTGGGTGGGGCGCGGACACTGAAGCTTTCTTT. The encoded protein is CSVGWGADTEAFF.

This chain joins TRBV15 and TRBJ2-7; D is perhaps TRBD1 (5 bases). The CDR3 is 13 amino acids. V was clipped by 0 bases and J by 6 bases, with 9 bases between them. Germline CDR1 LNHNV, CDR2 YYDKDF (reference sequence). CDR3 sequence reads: CATSRDRVPEQYF. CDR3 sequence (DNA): TGTGCCACCAGCAGAGACAGGGTCCCCGAGCAGTACTTC.

The CDR3 DNA reads TGTGCCAGCTCGGCTGTGATGGGGGCGCGGGGCAATCAGCCCCAGCATTTT. This codes for CASSAVMGARGNQPQHF. The chain combines TRBV18 with TRBJ1-5; D might be TRBD1 (6 bases). The CDR3 length is 17 residues. V lost 6 bases to trimming and J lost 2 bases, with 20 bases between them. Germline V lookup: CDR1 KGHSH, CDR2 LQKENI.

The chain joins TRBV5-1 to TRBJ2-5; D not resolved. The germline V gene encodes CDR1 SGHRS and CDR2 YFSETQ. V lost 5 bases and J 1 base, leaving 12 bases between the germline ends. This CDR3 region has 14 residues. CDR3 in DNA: TGCGCCAGCAGGCTAAGCGAGGTCCAAGAGACCCAGTACTTC. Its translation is CASRLSEVQETQYF.

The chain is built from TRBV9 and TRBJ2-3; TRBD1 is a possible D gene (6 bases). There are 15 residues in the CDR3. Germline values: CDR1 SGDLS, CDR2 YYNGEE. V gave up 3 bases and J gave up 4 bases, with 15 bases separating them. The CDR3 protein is CASSALQGSPDTQYF. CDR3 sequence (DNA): TGTGCCAGCAGCGCTTTACAGGGAAGTCCAGATACGCAGTATTTT. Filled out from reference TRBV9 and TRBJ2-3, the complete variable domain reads DSGVTQTPKHLITATGQRVTLRCSPRSGDLSVYWYQQSLDQGLQFLIQYYNGEERAKGNILERFSAQQFPDLHSELNLSSLELGDSALYFCASSALQGSPDTQYFGPGTRLTVL.

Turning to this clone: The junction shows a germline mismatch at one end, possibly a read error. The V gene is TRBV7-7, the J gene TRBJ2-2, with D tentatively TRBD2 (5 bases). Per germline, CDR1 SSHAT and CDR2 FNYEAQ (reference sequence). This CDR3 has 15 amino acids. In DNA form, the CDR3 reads TGTGCTAGCAGCTTAGGGATAGGGAGCACCGGGGAGCTGTTTTTT. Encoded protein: CASSLGIGSTGELFF.

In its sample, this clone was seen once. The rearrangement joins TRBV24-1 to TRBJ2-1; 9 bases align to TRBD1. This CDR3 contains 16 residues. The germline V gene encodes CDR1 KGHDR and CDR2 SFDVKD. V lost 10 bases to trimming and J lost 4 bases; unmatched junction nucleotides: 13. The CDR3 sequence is CATSARDRANYNEQFF. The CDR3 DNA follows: TGTGCCACATCTGCCCGGGACAGGGCCAATTACAATGAGCAGTTCTTC.

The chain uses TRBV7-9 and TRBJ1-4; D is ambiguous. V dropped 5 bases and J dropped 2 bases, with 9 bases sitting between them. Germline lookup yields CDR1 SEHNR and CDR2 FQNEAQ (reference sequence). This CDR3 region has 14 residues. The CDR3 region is CASSPGGTNEKLFF. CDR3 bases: TGTGCCAGCAGCCCGGGTGGGACTAATGAAAAACTGTTTTTT.

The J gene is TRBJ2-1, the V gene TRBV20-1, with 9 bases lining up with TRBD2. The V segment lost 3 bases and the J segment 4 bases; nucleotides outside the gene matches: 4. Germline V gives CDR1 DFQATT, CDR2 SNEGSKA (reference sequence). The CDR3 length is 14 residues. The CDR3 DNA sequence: TGCAGTGCTAGTCGCACTAGCGGGTACAATGAGCAGTTCTTC. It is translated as CSASRTSGYNEQFF.

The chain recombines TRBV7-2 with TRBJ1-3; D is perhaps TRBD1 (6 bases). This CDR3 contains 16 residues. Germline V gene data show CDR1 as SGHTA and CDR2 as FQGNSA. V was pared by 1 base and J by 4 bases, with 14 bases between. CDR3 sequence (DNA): TGTGCCAGCAGCTTAGTAGGGGCAGGGGTCGGAAACACCATATATTTT. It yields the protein CASSLVGAGVGNTIYF.

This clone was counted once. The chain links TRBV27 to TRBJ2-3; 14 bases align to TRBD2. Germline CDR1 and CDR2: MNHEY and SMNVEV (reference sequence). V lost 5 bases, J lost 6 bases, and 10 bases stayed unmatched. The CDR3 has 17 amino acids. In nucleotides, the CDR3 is TGTGCCAGCAGTCCACAGGGACTAGCGGGAGTCGAGGATACGCAGTATTTT. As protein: CASSPQGLAGVEDTQYF.

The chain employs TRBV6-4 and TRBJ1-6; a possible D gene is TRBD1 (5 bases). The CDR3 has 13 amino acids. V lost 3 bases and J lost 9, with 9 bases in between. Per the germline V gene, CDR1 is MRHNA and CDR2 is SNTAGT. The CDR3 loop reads CASSEQGGSPLHF. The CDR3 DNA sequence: TGTGCCAGCAGTGAGCAGGGAGGTTCACCCCTCCACTTT.

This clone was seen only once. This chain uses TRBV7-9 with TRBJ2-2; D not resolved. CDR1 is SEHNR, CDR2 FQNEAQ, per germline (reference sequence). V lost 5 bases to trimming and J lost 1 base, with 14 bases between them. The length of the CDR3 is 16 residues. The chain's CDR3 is CASSRSREVNTGELFF. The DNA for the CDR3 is TGTGCCAGCAGCAGGTCTCGCGAGGTGAACACCGGGGAGCTGTTTTTT.

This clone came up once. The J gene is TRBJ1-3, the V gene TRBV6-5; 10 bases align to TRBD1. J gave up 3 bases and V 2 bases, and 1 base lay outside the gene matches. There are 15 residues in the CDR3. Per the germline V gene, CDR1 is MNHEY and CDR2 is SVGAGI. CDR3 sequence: CASSYDRGHGNTIYF. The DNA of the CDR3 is TGTGCCAGCAGTTACGACAGGGGGCATGGAAACACCATATATTTT.

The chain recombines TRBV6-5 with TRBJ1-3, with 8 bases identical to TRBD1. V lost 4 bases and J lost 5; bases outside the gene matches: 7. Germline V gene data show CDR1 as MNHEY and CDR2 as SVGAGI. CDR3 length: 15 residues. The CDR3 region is CASSFGQGRRNTIYF. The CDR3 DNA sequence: TGTGCCAGCAGTTTCGGACAGGGTAGGAGAAACACCATATATTTT.

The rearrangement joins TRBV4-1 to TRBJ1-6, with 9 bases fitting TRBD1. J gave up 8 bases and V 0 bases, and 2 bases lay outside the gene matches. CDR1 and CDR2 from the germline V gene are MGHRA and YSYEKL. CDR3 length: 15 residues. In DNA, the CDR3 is TGCGCCAGCAGCCAAGACCGACAGGGGGATTCACCCCTCCACTTT. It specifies CASSQDRQGDSPLHF.

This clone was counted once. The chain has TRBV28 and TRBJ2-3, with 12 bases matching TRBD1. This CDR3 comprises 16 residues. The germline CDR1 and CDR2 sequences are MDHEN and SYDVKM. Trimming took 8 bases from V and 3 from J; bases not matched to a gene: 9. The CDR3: CASGTGGAGGTDTQYF. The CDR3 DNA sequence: TGTGCCAGCGGGACAGGGGGCGCGGGCGGTACAGATACGCAGTATTTT.

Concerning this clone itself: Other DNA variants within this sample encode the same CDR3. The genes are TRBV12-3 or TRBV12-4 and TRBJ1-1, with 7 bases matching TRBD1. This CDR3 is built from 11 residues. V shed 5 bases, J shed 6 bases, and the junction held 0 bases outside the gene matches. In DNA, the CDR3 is TGTGCCAGCAGTCAGGGGGCTGAAGCTTTCTTT. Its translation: CASSQGAEAFF.

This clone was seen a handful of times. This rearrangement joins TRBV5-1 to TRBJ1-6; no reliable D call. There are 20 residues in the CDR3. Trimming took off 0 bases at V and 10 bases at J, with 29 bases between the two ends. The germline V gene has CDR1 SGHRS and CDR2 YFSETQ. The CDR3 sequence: CASSLDFGGPVRAIGSPLHF. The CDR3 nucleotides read TGCGCCAGCAGCTTGGATTTCGGAGGGCCCGTTAGAGCCATAGGCTCACCCCTCCACTTT.

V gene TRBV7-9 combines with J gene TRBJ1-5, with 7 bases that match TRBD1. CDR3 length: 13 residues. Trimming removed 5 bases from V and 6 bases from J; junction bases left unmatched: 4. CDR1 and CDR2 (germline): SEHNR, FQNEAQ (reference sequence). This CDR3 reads CASSLDRAQPQHF. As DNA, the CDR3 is TGTGCCAGCAGCCTAGACAGGGCTCAGCCCCAGCATTTT.

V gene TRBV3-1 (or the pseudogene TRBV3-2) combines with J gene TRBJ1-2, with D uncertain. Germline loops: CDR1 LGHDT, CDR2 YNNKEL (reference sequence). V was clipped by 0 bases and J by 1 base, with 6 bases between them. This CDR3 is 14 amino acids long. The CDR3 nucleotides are TGTGCCAGCAGCCAAGACGTCCGTAACTATGGCTACACCTTC. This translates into CASSQDVRNYGYTF.

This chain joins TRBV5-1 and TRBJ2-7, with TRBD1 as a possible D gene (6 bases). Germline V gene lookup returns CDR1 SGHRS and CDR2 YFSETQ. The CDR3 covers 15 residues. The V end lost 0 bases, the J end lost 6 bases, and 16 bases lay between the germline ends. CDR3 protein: CASSLDRAILGEQYF. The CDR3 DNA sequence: TGCGCCAGCAGCTTGGACAGGGCGATTTTGGGCGAGCAGTACTTC.

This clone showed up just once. The CDR3 DNA is TGTGCCAGTAGTGTAGCGGGAGGATACACCGGGGAGCTGTTTTTT. It codes for CASSVAGGYTGELFF. The chain employs TRBV19 and TRBJ2-2; 10 bases align to TRBD2. J was trimmed by 3 bases and V by 5 bases; bases with no gene match: 3. The CDR3 has 15 residues. Germline V gives CDR1 LNHDA, CDR2 SQIVND (reference sequence).

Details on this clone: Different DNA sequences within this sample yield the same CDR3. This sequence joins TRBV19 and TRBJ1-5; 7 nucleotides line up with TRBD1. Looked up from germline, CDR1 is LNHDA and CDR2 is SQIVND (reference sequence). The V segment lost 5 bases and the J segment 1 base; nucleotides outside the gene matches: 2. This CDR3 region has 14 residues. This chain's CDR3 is CASSSTGSNQPQHF. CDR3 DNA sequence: TGTGCCAGTAGTTCGACAGGGAGCAATCAGCCCCAGCATTTT.

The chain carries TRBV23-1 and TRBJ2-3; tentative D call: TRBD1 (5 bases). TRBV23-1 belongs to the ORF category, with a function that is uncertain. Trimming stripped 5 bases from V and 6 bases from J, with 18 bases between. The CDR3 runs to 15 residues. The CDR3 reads CASSTPFVGRDTQYF. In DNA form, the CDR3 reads TGCGCCAGCAGTACCCCCTTTGTGGGGCGGGATACGCAGTATTTT.